This T cell receptor (beta chain) was sequenced in a study of vaccination and CD4 T cells after COVID-19. The treatment: roughly 10-day PBMC culture with coronavirus spike peptide pools or control peptides (ViraFEST assay). Cells received half-medium changes with fresh IL-2 medium on days 3 and 7. When approximately ten days of culture had elapsed, CD4+ T cells were isolated by negative selection. This clonotype appeared a few times. Antigen unknown. Study-level findings and limits: Only post-vaccination samples contained a median approximately 86% of the reactive clones in convalescent patients.

Sequencing of the DNA from cultured CD4+ T cells was carried out with the Oncomine TCR Beta short-read assay. Researchers extracted genomic DNA from CD4+ T cells that had been cultured. TCRdb passed the PCR reads through MiXCR, listing each CDR3 protein once. The table includes about 15,000 distinct CDR3 sequences, about 55% detected once. The germline V gene has CDR1 SGHTA and CDR2 FQGNSA. Trimming at V came to 0 bases and at J to 1 base, leaving 4 bases not matched to a gene. This CDR3 is 16 amino acids long. This clonotype originated in a human donor who had recovered from COVID-19. The sample in question was CD4+ T cells from blood, cultured in vitro, obtained before SARS-CoV-2 vaccination. V is TRBV7-2 and J is TRBJ1-1, with 8 bases fitting TRBD1. The CDR3 spells CASSLASTGANTEAFF. CDR3 sequence (DNA): TGTGCCAGCAGCTTAGCGTCGACAGGGGCGAACACTGAAGCTTTCTTT.